Below, 21 T cell receptor beta chains from the same sample are listed, as sequenced in a study of blood T cells in healthy people across ages. Then a second PCR, running roughly 7 to 11 cycles, was carried out with a sample-barcoded 5' primer and a J-beta primer mix. One entry per CDR3 protein results from TCRdb running MiXCR on the 5' RACE reads. The sample shows 1,500,000 or so distinct CDR3 sequences, approximately 39% of them seen only once. Sequenced: blood. Every receptor here comes from a woman in her late teens or twenties in good health.

This chain joins TRBV3-1 and TRBJ1-2; a possible D gene is TRBD1 (5 bases). Germline loops: CDR1 LGHDT, CDR2 YNNKEL (reference sequence). Trimming left V 1 base short and J 3 bases short, with 12 bases between. This CDR3 region has 15 residues. In DNA, the CDR3 is TGTGCCAGCAGCCAAGCGCCAGGGCCTCACTATGGCTACACCTTC. This sequence encodes CASSQAPGPHYGYTF.

On this clonotype itself: One base away lies a much larger clone, so this may be a sequencing read error. This chain links TRBV9 with TRBJ2-1; no clear D gene. Germline values: CDR1 SGDLS, CDR2 YYNGEE. The CDR3 sequence is 12 residues long. Trimming left V 1 base short and J 9 bases short, with 8 bases between. The chain's CDR3 is CASSVLNSEQFF. The CDR3 DNA reads as TGTGCCAGCAGCGTATTGAACAGTGAGCAGTTCTTC.

This clonotype was counted between two and nine times. CDR3 in DNA: TGTGCCAGCAGCTTGGCTGGGACTAGCGGAATCAATGAGCAGTTCTTC. Protein: CASSLAGTSGINEQFF. The genes are TRBV7-6 and TRBJ2-1; 11 nucleotides agree with TRBD2. V was pared by 3 bases and J by 6 bases, with 7 bases of the junction left unmatched. The CDR3 is 16 amino acids. The germline gives CDR1 SGHVS, CDR2 FNYEAQ.

The chain recombines TRBV20-1 with TRBJ2-7, with D tentatively TRBD1 or TRBD2 (5 bases each). Germline-derived CDR1 and CDR2 are DFQATT and SNEGSKA (reference sequence). V lost 6 bases to trimming and J lost 5 bases, with 14 bases between them. CDR3 length: 12 residues. The CDR3 here is CSAQGVSDEQYF. CDR3 DNA sequence: TGCAGTGCCCAAGGGGTTAGCGACGAGCAGTACTTC.

In its sample, this clonotype was seen many times. The chain carries TRBV6-2 or TRBV6-3 and TRBJ2-3, with 8 bases that match TRBD2. The CDR3 length is 14 residues. The J segment lost 13 bases and the V segment lost 5 bases, leaving 14 bases of the junction unmatched. Germline V gives CDR1 MNHEY, CDR2 SVGEGT. CDR3 sequence (DNA): TGTGCCAGCAGTCCGAGCTTCGGGACTAGGTTTAAGTATTTT. Translation gives CASSPSFGTRFKYF.

The chain uses TRBV7-2 and TRBJ2-3; D gene ambiguous. CDR3 length: 16 amino acids. CDR1 SGHTA and CDR2 FQGNSA come from the germline V gene. Trimming took off 1 base at V and 1 base at J, with 12 bases between the two ends. In DNA, the CDR3 is TGTGCCAGCAGCTTAGGTTGGGCTAGAGGCACAGATACGCAGTATTTT. Protein product: CASSLGWARGTDTQYF.

This chain connects TRBV5-1 to TRBJ2-2; 10 positions match TRBD2. V dropped 0 bases and J dropped 4; count of bases not matched to a gene: 3. The CDR3 runs 16 residues. Germline lookup yields CDR1 SGHRS and CDR2 YFSETQ. CDR3 coding DNA: TGCGCCAGCAGCTTGGAAGCGGGGGGGCTCACCGGGGAGCTGTTTTTT. This gives the protein CASSLEAGGLTGELFF.

The V and J genes are TRBV9 and TRBJ1-2; D not certain. V shed 2 bases and J shed 6 bases, with 14 bases lying between them. The CDR3 spans 14 residues. Germline CDR1 is SGDLS and CDR2 is YYNGEE. CDR3 in amino acids: CASSVVSQEDGYTF. The CDR3 DNA is TGTGCCAGCAGCGTCGTGTCGCAGGAGGATGGCTACACCTTC.

About this clonotype: The junction departs from germline at one end; a sequencing error may be responsible. The chain links TRBV4-1 to TRBJ2-1; 9 bases are shared with TRBD2. The CDR3 runs to 14 residues. Per germline, CDR1 MGHRA and CDR2 YSYEKL. CDR3 sequence: CVSSQGLAYNEQFF. CDR3 nucleotides: TGCGTCAGCAGCCAAGGACTAGCGTACAATGAGCAGTTCTTC.

This clonotype was seen a few times. J is TRBJ1-1 and V is TRBV7-2; D remains ambiguous. Germline V gives CDR1 SGHTA, CDR2 FQGNSA. Between the trimmed V and J ends, which lost 0 bases and 0 bases, there was a span of 8 bases. This CDR3 spans 15 amino acids. This chain's CDR3 is CASSLAPRLNTEAFF. In DNA form, the CDR3 reads TGTGCCAGCAGCTTAGCTCCCCGATTGAACACTGAAGCTTTCTTT.

This clonotype showed up just a few times. The gene calls are TRBV5-1 and TRBJ1-2; no definite D call. Germline assignment: CDR1 SGHRS and CDR2 YFSETQ. The CDR3 is made up of 19 amino acids. V was cut by 0 bases and J by 2 bases, with 23 bases left in between. CDR3 bases: TGCGCCAGCAGCTTGGCCTCAGGAGGATTGTCCTTACTAAACTATGGCTACACCTTC. Protein sequence: CASSLASGGLSLLNYGYTF.

The CDR3 sequence: CASSVVGDRAGYTF. Written as DNA, the CDR3 is TGTGCCAGCAGCGTAGTCGGCGACAGGGCGGGCTACACCTTC. This chain uses TRBV9 with TRBJ1-2; 7 nucleotides agree with TRBD1. Germline CDR1 reads SGDLS; CDR2 reads YYNGEE. V lost 0 bases and J lost 8; bases outside the gene matches: 7. This CDR3 is built from 14 residues.

J is TRBJ2-5 and V is TRBV4-3; TRBD2 matches at 9 bases. V gave up 0 bases and J gave up 4 bases; unmatched junction bases: 3. Germline V gives CDR1 LGHNA, CDR2 YSLEER. The CDR3 totals 15 residues. DNA of the CDR3: TGCGCCAGCAGCCAAGATTTAGCGGGGGTAGAGACCCAGTACTTC. Protein: CASSQDLAGVETQYF.

The CDR3 sequence: CSADPPQGGYGYTF. CDR3 bases: TGCAGTGCTGACCCCCCCCAGGGCGGGTATGGCTACACCTTC. The gene calls are TRBV20-1 and TRBJ1-2; TRBD1 might be the D (5 bases). This CDR3 region has 14 residues. Trimming took 5 bases from V and 5 from J, leaving 18 bases between them. Per the germline V gene, CDR1 is DFQATT and CDR2 is SNEGSKA (reference sequence).

The count of this clonotype is one. A junction end diverges from the germline sequence, so it may reflect a read error. This chain uses TRBV3-1 with TRBJ2-1; 10 bases fit TRBD2. The germline V gene encodes CDR1 LGHDT and CDR2 YNNKEL (reference sequence). This CDR3 region has 16 residues. The CDR3 is CASSPTPSGGNNEQFF. The CDR3 DNA reads TGTGCCAGCAGCCCTACTCCTAGCGGGGGAAACAATGAGCAATTCTTC.

This clonotype was found a few times. J is TRBJ1-1 and V is TRBV7-2, with no clear D. Germline V gene data show CDR1 as SGHTA and CDR2 as FQGNSA. The CDR3 spans 14 residues. Trimming stripped 4 bases from V and 3 bases from J, with 12 bases between. CDR3 DNA sequence: TGTGCCAGCAGCTATATGGGAAGGTACACTGAAGCTTTCTTT. Protein: CASSYMGRYTEAFF.

A few counts support this clonotype. The rearrangement links TRBV20-1 to TRBJ1-2; 9 nucleotides line up with TRBD1. Germline V lookup: CDR1 DFQATT, CDR2 SNEGSKA (reference sequence). With V trimmed by 5 bases and J by 5 bases, 9 bases remained unmatched. The CDR3 runs to 14 residues. CDR3 nucleotides: TGCAGTGCTCTCGAAGGCGGGACAGGGTATGGCTACACCTTC. Translated, it gives CSALEGGTGYGYTF.

The gene calls are TRBV11-2 and TRBJ1-6, with a possible D match to TRBD1 (5 bases). Trimming pared 1 base from V and 10 bases from J, leaving 11 bases between. The CDR3 spans 14 residues. Germline V gene sequence: CDR1 SGHAT, CDR2 FQNNGV. CDR3 sequence reads: CASSLAAGSSPLHF. The CDR3 DNA is TGTGCCAGCAGCTTAGCGGCAGGGTCCTCACCCCTCCACTTT.

The chain recombines TRBV3-1 with TRBJ2-7, with 7 bases matching TRBD2. Germline values: CDR1 LGHDT, CDR2 YNNKEL (reference sequence). V trimming: 4 bases; J trimming: 5 bases; junction bases outside the gene matches: 8. There are 14 residues in the CDR3. The CDR3 loop is CASSRLAVPNEQYF. CDR3 coding DNA: TGTGCCAGCAGCCGACTAGCTGTTCCCAACGAGCAGTACTTC.

V and J are TRBV20-1 and TRBJ1-2; D is uncertain. CDR1 and CDR2 (germline): DFQATT, SNEGSKA (reference sequence). V was cut by 1 base and J by 0 bases, with 9 bases left in between. The CDR3 has 14 amino acids. The CDR3 protein is CSARGAETNYGYTF. The CDR3 nucleotides read TGCAGTGCTAGAGGTGCAGAGACTAACTATGGCTACACCTTC.

The gene calls are TRBV20-1 and TRBJ2-3; 8 positions agree with TRBD1. The trim removed 2 bases at V and 4 bases at J, leaving 11 bases unmatched. The germline gives CDR1 DFQATT, CDR2 SNEGSKA (reference sequence). CDR3 length equals 16 residues. Here the CDR3 DNA reads TGCAGTGCTAGATCCCTCAGGGGGCAGGCGGCAGATACGCAGTATTTT. This gives the protein CSARSLRGQAADTQYF.